These T cell receptor beta chains were read from a single sample in a study of OX40 agonist ivuxolimab in advanced cancers. Profiling relied on immunoSEQ multiplex PCR, and the TCRdb table lists in-frame clones only, not all of them. The table lists about 82,000 clones, less than 90% of them singletons, with approximately 0.9% in the top ten. The specimen comprised CD4+ or CD8+ T cells sorted from blood, sampled in a trial of the OX40 agonist ivuxolimab. These receptor sequences come from an adult with an advanced solid tumor such as melanoma, head and neck, liver or kidney cancer. CDR3s include the opening cysteine and the closing phenylalanine or tryptophan. D genes are given only for firm matches. A clone size is listed for some rows: how often the clone was seen (once, few, many), or a class if it is expanded.

TRBV4-3	TRBJ2-3	.	once	CASSRGQTSTDTQYF	TGCGCCAGCAGCCGGGGCCAGACAAGCACAGATACGCAGTATTTT
TRBV6-4	TRBJ2-2	TRBD2	.	CASSHGTSGGAITGELFF	TGTGCCAGCAGTCATGGGACTAGCGGGGGGGCAATCACCGGGGAGCTGTTTTTT
TRBV30	TRBJ2-3	TRBD2	.	CAWSPEGVLIAGGLTDTQYF	TGTGCCTGGAGTCCGGAGGGTGTGTTGATAGCGGGGGGGCTCACAGATACGCAGTATTTT
TRBV6-5	TRBJ2-1	.	.	CASRAHPNEQFF	TGTGCCAGCCGGGCCCACCCCAATGAGCAGTTCTTC
TRBV5-5	TRBJ1-6	.	.	CASSLSGQADSPLHF	TGTGCCAGCAGCTTGTCTGGGCAGGCGGATTCACCCCTCCACTTT
TRBV7-2	TRBJ1-5	.	few	CASSENRVGNQPQHF	TGTGCCAGCAGCGAAAACAGGGTCGGCAATCAGCCCCAGCATTTT
TRBV10-3	TRBJ2-7	TRBD2	.	CAISEGSGGAYEQYF	TGTGCCATCAGTGAAGGGAGCGGGGGGGCCTACGAGCAGTACTTC
TRBV6-6	TRBJ1-5	.	.	CASSLTGTQPQHF	TGTGCCAGCAGCCTGACAGGTACTCAGCCCCAGCATTTT
TRBV30	TRBJ2-2	.	once	CAWRPSGLGGTGELFF	TGTGCCTGGAGACCTTCAGGACTAGGGGGCACCGGGGAGCTGTTTTTT
TRBV5-1	TRBJ1-4	TRBD1	.	CASSSVTGVGEKLFF	TGCGCCAGCAGCTCGGTTACAGGGGTAGGCGAAAAACTGTTTTTT
TRBV6-5	TRBJ1-4	.	.	CASRAQGGEKLFF	TGTGCCAGCCGCGCGCAGGGAGGGGAAAAACTGTTTTTT
TRBV27	TRBJ1-1	TRBD1	.	CASRPNRGTGGTEAFF	TGTGCCAGCAGACCTAACAGGGGAACAGGGGGCACTGAAGCTTTCTTT
TRBV15	TRBJ2-5	.	.	CATSWAGVETQYF	TGTGCCACCAGCTGGGCAGGGGTCGAGACCCAGTACTTC
TRBV7-2	TRBJ2-5	.	few	CASKVGQETQYF	TGTGCCAGCAAGGTGGGGCAAGAGACCCAGTACTTC
TRBV6-5	TRBJ1-2	.	.	CASSYSTRGGYTF	TGTGCCAGCAGTTACTCGACCAGGGGCGGCTACACCTTC
TRBV14	TRBJ1-3	TRBD1	.	CASSPRQGGNTIYF	TGTGCCAGCAGCCCAAGACAGGGTGGAAACACCATATATTTT
TRBV7-6	TRBJ1-2	.	.	CASSSNQGVDGYTF	TGTGCCAGCAGTTCTAACCAGGGTGTGGATGGCTACACCTTC
TRBV5-1	TRBJ2-7	.	.	CASSQDTQIYEQYF	TGCGCCAGCAGCCAAGACACGCAAATCTACGAGCAGTACTTC
TRBV11-3	TRBJ1-1	.	.	CASSLVRGAVRSEAFF	TGTGCCAGCAGCTTAGTACGGGGGGCGGTCCGGTCTGAAGCTTTCTTT
TRBV5-1	TRBJ2-7	.	.	CASSLTGGNTYEQYF	TGCGCCAGCAGCTTGACTGGGGGGAATACTTACGAGCAGTACTTC
TRBV5-5	TRBJ2-1	.	few	CASSTSQGSEQFF	TGTGCCAGCAGCACCTCCCAGGGGAGTGAGCAGTTCTTC
TRBV6-5	TRBJ1-1	.	.	CASSYSVGGNTEAFF	TGTGCCAGCAGTTACTCGGTGGGGGGGAACACTGAAGCTTTCTTT
TRBV5-5	TRBJ2-3	TRBD2	.	CASSFQILAGEADTQYF	TGTGCCAGCAGCTTCCAAATACTAGCGGGGGAGGCAGATACGCAGTATTTT
TRBV5-4	TRBJ2-3	.	once	CASSSLGGGRGDTQYF	TGTGCCAGCAGCTCCCTGGGGGGGGGCCGAGGAGATACGCAGTATTTT
TRBV7-3	TRBJ2-3	TRBD1	.	CASSSNRGSTDTQYF	TGTGCCAGCAGCTCAAACAGGGGAAGCACAGATACGCAGTATTTT
TRBV7-2	TRBJ1-5	.	.	CASSLGRVSNQPQHF	TGTGCCAGCAGCTTAGGCAGGGTAAGCAATCAGCCCCAGCATTTT
TRBV12-5	TRBJ1-2	.	.	CASGLLTVAGYTF	TGTGCTAGTGGTTTGTTGACAGTGGCTGGCTACACCTTC
TRBV30	TRBJ1-5	.	.	CAWSRQGDQPQHF	TGTGCCTGGAGTCGGCAGGGAGATCAGCCCCAGCATTTT
TRBV5-1	TRBJ2-1	TRBD2	.	CASSLGGTSFSYEQFF	TGCGCCAGCAGCTTGGGCGGGACTAGCTTCTCGTATGAGCAGTTCTTC
TRBV10-3	TRBJ1-5	TRBD1	.	CAISEQGGNQPQHF	TGTGCCATCAGTGAACAGGGGGGCAATCAGCCCCAGCATTTT
TRBV5-1	TRBJ1-3	TRBD1	.	CASSLGTGGPDTIYF	TGCGCCAGCAGCTTGGGGACAGGGGGCCCAGACACCATATATTTT
TRBV18	TRBJ2-3	TRBD2	.	CASSPPTSGGRADTQYF	TGTGCCAGCTCACCGCCGACTAGCGGGGGTAGGGCAGATACGCAGTATTTT
TRBV7-9	TRBJ1-1	TRBD1	.	CASSTRQGTAFF	TGTGCCAGCAGCACCCGACAGGGTACTGCTTTCTTT
TRBV18	TRBJ2-2	TRBD1	.	CASFAGTGGATGELFF	TGTGCCAGCTTTGCCGGGACAGGGGGCGCCACCGGGGAGCTGTTTTTT
TRBV18	TRBJ2-7	TRBD1	.	CASTRGPGQGPEQYF	TGTGCCAGCACACGGGGGCCGGGACAGGGGCCCGAGCAGTACTTC
TRBV2	TRBJ1-5	.	.	CASSVGGLVLHQPQHF	TGTGCCAGCAGTGTCGGCGGTCTCGTGTTACATCAGCCCCAGCATTTT
TRBV7-2	TRBJ1-3	.	.	CASSLSGGGNTIYF	TGTGCCAGCAGCCTTTCAGGAGGTGGAAACACCATATATTTT
TRBV18	TRBJ2-1	TRBD2	.	CASSPPGTSMSNEQFF	TGTGCCAGCTCACCACCTGGGACTAGTATGAGTAATGAGCAGTTCTTC
TRBV15	TRBJ1-3	.	.	CATSRDPVSSGNTIYF	TGTGCCACCAGCAGAGATCCGGTGAGCTCTGGAAACACCATATATTTT
TRBV5-1	TRBJ1-3	TRBD1	.	CASSFTGAGNTIYF	TGCGCCAGCAGCTTTACAGGGGCTGGAAACACCATATATTTT
TRBV7-9	TRBJ2-7	.	.	CASSLRDHEQYF	TGTGCCAGCAGCTTAAGGGACCACGAGCAGTACTTC
TRBV30	TRBJ2-1	.	once	CAWSVLDRSEQFF	TGTGCCTGGAGTGTACTCGACAGAAGTGAGCAGTTCTTC